The entry below describes one TCR beta chain. Its antigen is not known. The source of the sample is a study of Ad26.COV2.S vaccination and SARS-CoV-2 variants. Assay used: immunoSEQ multiplex PCR; TCRdb lists only in-frame clones, some missing. This sample has about 480,000 clones, with around nine tenths found just once. Treatment here: roughly 19 received Ad26.COV2.S at low or high dose, single or two shots; a few received placebo; per-sample allocation not given. All samples were drawn on day 63, counting from the first vaccine or placebo injection. An adult donor aged 18-55 years was enrolled in Boston. The shot given was an Ad26 vector that makes Wuhan-strain SARS-CoV-2 spike. The CDR3 consists of 16 residues. Germline CDR1 MNHNY, CDR2 SVGAGI (reference sequence). The V segment lost 0 bases and the J segment 10 bases; nucleotides outside the gene matches: 10. Whole-study results and caveats: People who got the vaccine or the placebo had similar non-spike TCR breadth.

The material sequenced was peripheral blood, taken in a trial of Ad26.COV2.S vaccine versus placebo. The chain couples TRBV6-6 to TRBJ2-1; 9 positions agree with TRBD1. The receptor was derived from a person aged 18 to 59 who received the Ad26.COV2.S COVID-19 vaccine or a placebo. CDR3 sequence reads: CASSYSQGTGPLEQFF. The CDR3 DNA sequence: TGTGCCAGCAGTTACTCTCAAGGGACAGGGCCCCTGGAGCAGTTCTTC.